This T cell receptor beta chain was sequenced for a study of brain metastases from non-small cell lung cancer. Whole-study findings and limits: Fewer infiltrating T cells were found in brain metastases than primaries. Metastases had sparse T cells but largely shared repertoires with primaries. Expanded T-cell clones appeared in about 70% of brain metastases over primaries.

On this clone: Its specificity is not known.

The CDR3 has 15 residues. V lost 5 bases, J lost 0 bases, and 13 bases lay in between. Germline V gene sequence: CDR1 LNHDA, CDR2 SQIVND (reference sequence). Assay used: immunoSEQ multiplex PCR; TCRdb lists only in-frame clones, some missing. The sample consists of approximately 4,700 clones, roughly four fifths of them appearing once. The source material was primary lung tumor tissue. The sequence was obtained from a donor at least 40 years old with non-small cell lung cancer. This chain connects TRBV19 to TRBJ1-1; D is uncertain. The CDR3 region has the DNA TGTGCCAGTAGTTCAGGCCGAAAAATGAACACTGAAGCTTTCTTT. Its protein product is CASSSGRKMNTEAFF. Using reference TRBV19 and TRBJ1-1 for the parts outside the CDR3, the full variable domain is DGGITQSPKYLFRKEGQNVTLSCEQNLNHDAMYWYRQDPGQGLRLIYYSQIVNDFQKGDIAEGYSVSREKKESFPLTVTSAQKNPTAFYLCASSSGRKMNTEAFFGQGTRLTVV.